This passage covers 16 T cell receptor beta chains from one sample sequenced in a study of T cell clones after liver transplantation. The method was immunoSEQ multiplex PCR; TCRdb's version includes in-frame clones alone and lacks a portion of them. Of some 61,000 clones in the sample, 60% to 80% are singletons; the top ten hold about 9.7%. Source: CD4+ T cells from blood, taken at the 22-month timepoint. Receptors were obtained from a human patient who received a liver transplant. Some T cells may possibly be graft donor cells.

This clone was seen only a few times. The V and J genes are TRBV7-3 and TRBJ2-1; 7 bases fit TRBD1. The CDR3 spans 12 residues. Germline assignment: CDR1 SGHTA and CDR2 FQGTGA. With V trimmed by 6 bases and J by 12 bases, 8 bases remained unmatched. The CDR3 nucleotides read TGTGCCAGCAGACACTCCCGACAGGGGCAGTTCTTC. This encodes CASRHSRQGQFF.

V and J are TRBV7-8 and TRBJ2-5; 10 bases match TRBD2. Germline loops: CDR1 SGHVS, CDR2 FQNEAQ. V was pared by 5 bases and J by 0 bases, with 9 bases of the junction left unmatched. This CDR3 contains 17 residues. CDR3 sequence: CASSPRVAGGYQETQYF. The CDR3 bases are TGTGCCAGCAGCCCGCGGGTAGCGGGGGGATACCAAGAGACCCAGTACTTC.

The chain couples TRBV2 to TRBJ1-6; D unclear. In germline, CDR1 is SNHLY, CDR2 FYNNEI. This CDR3 is built from 15 residues. Trimming stripped 1 base from V and 3 bases from J, with 7 bases between. CDR3 DNA sequence: TGTGCCAGCAGTGAAGACGAGGGCTATAATTCACCCCTCCACTTT. It encodes CASSEDEGYNSPLHF. Full variable domain (rest looked up from reference TRBV2 and TRBJ1-6): EPEVTQTPSHQVTQMGQEVILRCVPISNHLYFYWYRQILGQKVEFLVSFYNNEISEKSEIFDDQFSVERPDGSNFTLKIRSTKLEDSAMYFCASSEDEGYNSPLHFGNGTRLTVT.

V is TRBV2 and J is TRBJ1-2; TRBD1 aligns across 7 bases. In germline, CDR1 is SNHLY, CDR2 FYNNEI. V shed 5 bases and J 4 bases; nucleotides not matched to a gene: 4. This CDR3 comprises 13 residues. This chain's CDR3 is CASSPGGGYGYTF. In DNA, the CDR3 is TGTGCCAGCAGTCCAGGGGGGGGCTATGGCTACACCTTC.

This chain joins TRBV2 and TRBJ1-5; 7 bases agree with TRBD1. The V gene's germline CDR1 is SNHLY and CDR2 FYNNEI. Trimming took 10 bases from V and 1 from J; bases not matched to a gene: 4. The CDR3 extends over 13 amino acids. The CDR3 sequence is CATSRGSNQPQHF. In nucleotides, the CDR3 is TGTGCCACGTCCAGGGGGAGCAATCAGCCCCAGCATTTT. The entire variable domain, with the rest obtained from reference TRBV2 and TRBJ1-5, is as follows: EPEVTQTPSHQVTQMGQEVILRCVPISNHLYFYWYRQILGQKVEFLVSFYNNEISEKSEIFDDQFSVERPDGSNFTLKIRSTKLEDSAMYFCATSRGSNQPQHFGDGTRLSIL.

The chain links TRBV19 to TRBJ2-3; the D is unclear. V was shortened by 6 bases and J by 4 bases, with 8 bases between the two germline ends. Germline CDR1 and CDR2: LNHDA and SQIVND (reference sequence). This CDR3 spans 12 amino acids. The CDR3 DNA reads as TGTGCCAGTAGAGAGAGGCCAGATACGCAGTATTTT. Translated: CASRERPDTQYF.

CDR3 bases: TGTGCCAGCAGCCCAGACAGGGCCCCGATGGCCCTCCACTTT. Translation: CASSPDRAPMALHF. V usage is TRBV7-2 and J usage is TRBJ1-6, with 7 bases fitting TRBD1. Losses at the gene ends were 5 bases for V and 14 bases for J; bases not matched to a gene: 12. There are 14 residues in the CDR3. CDR1 SGHTA and CDR2 FQGNSA come from the germline V gene.

In this sample, this clone turned up once. This chain joins TRBV7-2 and TRBJ1-5; weak D call: TRBD1 (6 bases). The CDR3 consists of 14 residues. Per the germline V gene, CDR1 is SGHTA and CDR2 is FQGNSA. V was pared by 2 bases and J by 7 bases, with 12 bases between. The CDR3 region has the DNA TGTGCCAGCAGCTTAACAGGGCAAGGCCAGCCCCAGCATTTT. Amino acid sequence: CASSLTGQGQPQHF.

The V and J genes are TRBV28 and TRBJ2-4; D may correspond to TRBD1 or TRBD2 (6 bases each). The germline V gene has CDR1 MDHEN and CDR2 SYDVKM. The CDR3 is 16 amino acids. V was trimmed by 7 bases and J by 2 bases, leaving 18 bases between them. CDR3 sequence (DNA): TGTGCCAGCACCCAGGGGTACGCGGGAACCAAAAACATTCAGTACTTC. It yields the protein CASTQGYAGTKNIQYF.

This chain links TRBV28 with TRBJ1-6; D call uncertain. Germline lookup yields CDR1 MDHEN and CDR2 SYDVKM. The CDR3 length is 13 residues. Trimming removed 11 bases at V and 10 bases at J, with 18 bases between. The CDR3 sequence is CAAARGFGSPLHF. CDR3 bases: TGTGCCGCTGCTCGCGGATTTGGGTCACCCCTCCACTTT.

This clone has only a few counts. The V gene is TRBV5-4, the J gene TRBJ1-1; D may be TRBD1 (6 bases). Germline V gene sequence: CDR1 SGHNT, CDR2 YYREEE (reference sequence). Trimming stripped 4 bases from V and 1 base from J, with 17 bases between. The CDR3 totals 16 residues. The CDR3 DNA reads as TGTGCCAGCAGCCTGGACAGTTGGGCAGGGAACACTGAAGCTTTCTTT. Translating gives CASSLDSWAGNTEAFF.

The chain recombines TRBV28 with TRBJ1-5, with D hard to call. From germline, CDR1 is MDHEN and CDR2 SYDVKM. The V and J ends lost 2 bases and 5 bases respectively, with 10 bases between them. CDR3 length equals 14 residues. The CDR3 loop is CASSLRGSYQPQHF. The DNA for the CDR3 is TGTGCCAGCAGTTTAAGAGGGTCCTATCAGCCCCAGCATTTT.

The chain employs TRBV5-6 and TRBJ2-7, with 7 bases matching TRBD2. This CDR3 is 13 amino acids long. Per the germline V gene, CDR1 is SGHDT and CDR2 is YYEEEE. V shed 3 bases, J shed 4 bases, and the junction held 4 bases outside the gene matches. CDR3 nucleotides: TGTGCCAGCAGCTCCACCGGGAGGTACGAGCAGTACTTC. Translation gives CASSSTGRYEQYF.

The V gene is TRBV11-2, the J gene TRBJ2-7, with TRBD1 matching over 8 bases. The CDR3 loop spans 16 amino acids. V was pared by 3 bases and J by 3 bases, with 10 bases of the junction left unmatched. Looked up from germline, CDR1 is SGHAT and CDR2 is FQNNGV. CDR3 in DNA: TGTGCCAGCAGCTTCCGTCCGGGACAGGAAGACTACGAGCAGTACTTC. Translated, it gives CASSFRPGQEDYEQYF.

This clone was observed once. This chain connects TRBV28 to TRBJ2-5, with 7 bases matching TRBD1. CDR1 is MDHEN, CDR2 SYDVKM, per germline. The CDR3 runs to 17 residues. Germline trimming cut 2 bases from V and 5 bases from J; bases unmatched to any gene: 14. The CDR3 here is CASSLLPNRGREETQYF. For the CDR3, the DNA is TGTGCCAGCAGTTTACTTCCCAACAGGGGTCGAGAGGAGACCCAGTACTTC.

This clone was detected only once. The chain uses TRBV30 and TRBJ2-7; 7 bases match TRBD2. V shed 0 bases, J shed 2 bases, and the junction held 7 bases outside the gene matches. The germline gives CDR1 GTSNPN, CDR2 SVGIG (reference sequence). The CDR3 consists of 15 residues. CDR3 sequence: CAWSVRLAKPYEQYF. The CDR3 nucleotides read TGTGCCTGGAGTGTACGACTAGCAAAGCCCTACGAGCAGTACTTC. Together with reference TRBV30 and TRBJ2-7, the CDR3 gives the full variable domain: SQTIHQWPATLVQPVGSPLSLECTVEGTSNPNLYWYRQAAGRGLQLLFYSVGIGQISSEVPQNLSASRPQDRQFILSSKKLLLSDSGFYLCAWSVRLAKPYEQYFGPGTRLTVT.